The 19 T cell receptor beta chains listed next were all sequenced from one sample in a study of T-cell memory formation after mild COVID-19. TCRdb re-analysed the 5' RACE reads in MiXCR, keeping a single row per CDR3 protein. Here the sample spans fewer than 350,000 distinct CDR3 sequences, 8.2% being singletons. The sequencing sample was made of PBMCs or a T cell subset sorted from them (not recorded which). The receptors come from a man aged 18 to 30 who had mild COVID-19 (a few samples of this study predate the infection). Cell type and time point are not known.

The chain is built from TRBV7-9 and TRBJ1-1; 7 nucleotides match TRBD1. The junction had 5 bases not matched to a gene; V was cut back by 5 bases and J by 8 bases. The germline CDR1 and CDR2 sequences are SEHNR and FQNEAQ (reference sequence). This CDR3 has 12 residues. CDR3 nucleotides: TGTGCCAGCAGCCATCAGGGGGGCGAAGCTTTCTTT. This gives the protein CASSHQGGEAFF.

This clonotype has at least ten counts. The chain is built from TRBV5-6 and TRBJ1-1, with a tentative D call TRBD1 (6 bases). CDR3 length: 11 amino acids. Per the germline V gene, CDR1 is SGHDT and CDR2 is YYEEEE. V shed 2 bases and J shed 8 bases, with 7 bases lying between them. The CDR3 coding sequence is TGTGCCAGCAGCTTCGACAGGGAAGCTTTCTTT. It codes for CASSFDREAFF.

This clonotype was detected ten times or more. This chain links TRBV7-2 with TRBJ1-2; 7 nucleotides match TRBD1. Germline CDR1 is SGHTA and CDR2 is FQGNSA. The V segment lost 4 bases and the J segment 4 bases; nucleotides outside the gene matches: 12. The CDR3 runs to 16 residues. The CDR3, as DNA: TGTGCCAGCAGCTCAACCTCAGGGGGTCTGCCCTATGGCTACACCTTC. This sequence encodes CASSSTSGGLPYGYTF. Full variable domain (missing parts from reference TRBV7-2 and TRBJ1-2): GAGVSQSPSNKVTEKGKDVELRCDPISGHTALYWYRQSLGQGLEFLIYFQGNSAPDKSGLPSDRFSAERTGGSVSTLTIQRTQQEDSAVYLCASSSTSGGLPYGYTFGSGTRLTVV.

The J gene is TRBJ2-1, the V gene TRBV28, with 7 bases fitting TRBD1. Germline trimming cut 5 bases from V and 8 bases from J; bases unmatched to any gene: 15. The germline gives CDR1 MDHEN, CDR2 SYDVKM. The CDR3 sequence is 16 residues long. CDR3 in DNA: TGTGCCAGCAGTCAAAGACAGGGCCCGTCTGAGGATGAGCAGTTCTTC. This gives the protein CASSQRQGPSEDEQFF.

The chain combines TRBV6-6 with TRBJ2-5; 10 positions match TRBD2. Germline CDR1 and CDR2: MNHNY and SVGAGI (reference sequence). The V gene end was trimmed by 2 bases and the J gene end by 2 bases; junction bases not matched to a gene: 5. The CDR3 runs to 16 residues. The CDR3 sequence: CASSYQGLAVQETQYF. Written as DNA, the CDR3 is TGTGCCAGCAGTTACCAAGGACTAGCGGTTCAAGAGACCCAGTACTTC.

This clonotype was seen ten or more times. The V and J genes are TRBV5-1 and TRBJ2-1; 11 nucleotides line up with TRBD2. Germline-derived CDR1 and CDR2 are SGHRS and YFSETQ. The CDR3 runs 17 residues. The V segment lost 0 bases and the J segment 7 bases; nucleotides outside the gene matches: 9. CDR3 nucleotides: TGCGCCAGCAGCTTGGGAGCGTCTAGCGGGGGGAGGAATGAGCAGTTCTTC. Its protein product is CASSLGASSGGRNEQFF.

The chain links TRBV12-3 or TRBV12-4 to TRBJ2-3; D not resolved. The CDR3 sequence is 15 residues long. Trimming removed 6 bases at V and 4 bases at J, with 17 bases between. The CDR3 spells CASSPPGSSPDTQYF. In DNA, the CDR3 is TGTGCCAGCAGCCCCCCGGGCTCCTCTCCAGATACGCAGTATTTT.

The chain uses TRBV6-2 or TRBV6-3 and TRBJ1-5; the D gene is possibly TRBD1 (5 bases). The germline gives CDR1 MNHEY, CDR2 SVGEGT. The CDR3 runs to 16 residues. The V and J ends lost 6 bases and 9 bases respectively, with 24 bases between them. CDR3 in amino acids: CASSKGRSGPGAPQHF. The DNA for the CDR3 is TGTGCCAGCAGCAAGGGACGATCAGGACCCGGGGCGCCCCAGCATTTT.

This clonotype was counted at least ten times. The chain joins TRBV5-1 to TRBJ1-5, with D unresolved. V lost 0 bases to trimming and J lost 5 bases, with 12 bases between them. There are 15 residues in the CDR3. In germline, CDR1 is SGHRS, CDR2 YFSETQ. The DNA for the CDR3 is TGCGCCAGCAGCTTGGGGGGAATTAGGGATCAGCCCCAGCATTTT. Its protein is CASSLGGIRDQPQHF.

The table lists this clonotype with many counts. The chain has TRBV5-1 and TRBJ2-1; 12 bases match TRBD2. The length of the CDR3 is 15 residues. Germline values: CDR1 SGHRS, CDR2 YFSETQ. J gave up 5 bases and V 0 bases, and 0 bases lay outside the gene matches. This CDR3 is CASSLGLAGDNEQFF. The CDR3 DNA follows: TGCGCCAGCAGCTTGGGACTAGCGGGGGACAATGAGCAGTTCTTC.

The chain is built from TRBV19 and TRBJ2-5; perhaps TRBD1 as D (5 bases). V was clipped by 3 bases and J by 5 bases, with 10 bases between them. The V gene's germline CDR1 is LNHDA and CDR2 SQIVND (reference sequence). The length of the CDR3 is 13 residues. The CDR3 region has the DNA TGTGCCAGTAGTATTCGCAGGGTCGAGACCCAGTACTTC. As protein: CASSIRRVETQYF. Variable domain in full (rest from reference TRBV19 and TRBJ2-5): DGGITQSPKYLFRKEGQNVTLSCEQNLNHDAMYWYRQDPGQGLRLIYYSQIVNDFQKGDIAEGYSVSREKKESFPLTVTSAQKNPTAFYLCASSIRRVETQYFGPGTRLLVL.

This CDR3 reads CASSLGAGTEAFF. The CDR3 DNA is TGTGCCAGCAGCTTGGGGGCGGGTACTGAAGCTTTCTTT. The chain carries TRBV7-9 and TRBJ1-1, with a weak D call TRBD1 (6 bases). Germline loops: CDR1 SEHNR, CDR2 FQNEAQ (reference sequence). The length of the CDR3 is 13 residues. Trimming removed 3 bases at V and 5 bases at J, with 10 bases between.

In nucleotides, the CDR3 is TGTGCCGCTTCCCGGGGGCCACCTAGCACAGATACGCAGTATTTT. Its protein is CAASRGPPSTDTQYF. The V gene is TRBV12-3 or TRBV12-4, the J gene TRBJ2-3; D is perhaps TRBD1 or TRBD2 (6 bases each). This CDR3 has 15 residues. V lost 11 bases, J lost 0 bases, and 18 bases lay in between.

V and J are TRBV12-3 or TRBV12-4 and TRBJ1-1; no clear D. Trimming took 4 bases from V and 4 from J, leaving 16 bases between them. The CDR3 has 15 residues. The CDR3 region has the DNA TGTGCCAGCAGTTCCGGGAATGGGGTCGGCACTGAAGCTTTCTTT. The encoded protein is CASSSGNGVGTEAFF.

This clonotype has a count of ten or more. This chain uses TRBV7-9 with TRBJ1-1, with D unclear. This CDR3 region has 14 residues. V was clipped by 5 bases and J by 5 bases, with 15 bases between them. Germline-derived CDR1 and CDR2 are SEHNR and FQNEAQ (reference sequence). In DNA form, the CDR3 reads TGTGCCAGCAGCCGTGCCCAAGCGGAAACTGAAGCTTTCTTT. This translates into CASSRAQAETEAFF.

The sample holds a few counts of this clonotype. The chain employs TRBV24-1 and TRBJ2-2; a possible D gene is TRBD2 (6 bases). Looked up from germline, CDR1 is KGHDR and CDR2 is SFDVKD. Between the trimmed V and J ends, which lost 4 bases and 3 bases, there was a span of 14 bases. The CDR3 is made up of 16 amino acids. The chain's CDR3 is CATSDNMGLYTGELFF. CDR3 nucleotides: TGTGCCACCAGTGACAATATGGGACTTTACACCGGGGAGCTGTTTTTT.

In the case of this clonotype: This may come from a read error, since a much larger clone is one base off. This chain connects TRBV2 to TRBJ2-7, with D hard to call. Trimming stripped 8 bases from V and 4 bases from J, with 18 bases between. The CDR3 is 14 residues long. Germline CDR1 is SNHLY and CDR2 is FYNNEI. This chain's CDR3 is CASRQAIVPYEQYV. The CDR3 DNA is TGTGCCAGCCGCCAGGCCATCGTTCCTTACGAGCAGTACGTC.

The chain links TRBV2 to TRBJ1-1, with 7 bases fitting TRBD1. This CDR3 spans 13 amino acids. V was clipped by 11 bases and J by 0 bases; unmatched bases: 6. Germline V gene lookup returns CDR1 SNHLY and CDR2 FYNNEI. In nucleotides, the CDR3 is TGTGCCCGAACCAGGGGGGTGAACACTGAAGCTTTCTTT. It encodes CARTRGVNTEAFF.

This clonotype was recorded a few times. The CDR3 region has the DNA TGTGCCGGGCGGGCACCCCGTCCTAACTATGGCTACACCTTC. Its protein product is CAGRAPRPNYGYTF. The chain carries TRBV7-9 and TRBJ1-2; the D is unclear. The germline V gene encodes CDR1 SEHNR and CDR2 FQNEAQ (reference sequence). This CDR3 is built from 14 residues. V lost 11 bases and J lost 0, with 16 bases in between.